This T cell receptor beta chain was identified during a study of T-cell memory formation after mild COVID-19. Points from the study as a whole: The authors left the SARS-CoV-2 specificity of second-wave clones peaking on day 37 unconfirmed. Balance between CD4 and CD8 was seen in clones contracting day 15 to 85, and a CD4+ lean was seen in later expanders. CD4+ contracting clones were found mainly in CM and EM, and CD8+ ones in EMRA.

The sample holds a few counts of this clonotype. What it binds is not known. This CDR3 is 11 amino acids long. V shed 7 bases and J shed 6 bases, with 7 bases lying between them. With constant-segment primers, 5'RACE yielded cDNA libraries of TCR alpha and TCR beta that carried sample barcodes and UMIs. In TCRdb, the 5' RACE reads were re-called with MiXCR into one record per CDR3 protein. This table holds fewer than 650,000 distinct CDR3 sequences, 15% to 20% found once. The chain links TRBV12-3 or TRBV12-4 to TRBJ2-1; D not certain. This clonotype was obtained from an adult woman who had mild COVID-19 (a few samples of this study predate the infection). Cell type and time point are not known. Sequencing used PBMCs or a T cell subset sorted from them (not recorded which). The CDR3: CASTALNEQFF. The CDR3 DNA is TGTGCCAGCACGGCCCTCAATGAGCAGTTCTTC.